This T cell receptor (beta chain) stems from a study of CD8 T cells in ankylosing spondylitis. Study observations and caveats: Characteristic of ankylosing spondylitis blood, it appeared, was a TCR beta motif comprising eight highly homologous variants. Disease-linked clones were found to be CD8+ and relatively rare in peripheral blood. Reportedly, matched ankylosing spondylitis synovial fluid was significantly enriched for disease-linked clones.

Germline CDR1 is MNHNS and CDR2 is SASEGT. The CDR3 is 15 amino acids. Germline trimming cut 4 bases from V and 4 bases from J; bases unmatched to any gene: 4. Library preparation for TCR beta used quantitative 5'-RACE with molecular barcodes. Each CDR3 protein is one row after TCRdb ran MiXCR on the 5' RACE reads. The sample holds about 240,000 distinct CDR3 sequences, 8% to 9.5% seen once. This clonotype was observed many times. Its antigen is unknown. This chain joins TRBV6-1 and TRBJ2-1; TRBD2 matches at 10 bases. This sequence was found in a male donor with ankylosing spondylitis or in good health (not recorded which). The sequencing sample was made of blood, either unsorted or a sorted T cell fraction (not recorded which). The DNA of the CDR3 is TGTGCCAGCAGTGCGTCACTAGCGGGGTACAATGAGCAGTTCTTC. It translates to CASSASLAGYNEQFF.